The source of this TCR beta chain is a study of blood T cell repertoires in COVID-19 (dated by TCRdb to 2018 to 2021). With respect to the entire study: Samples covering the acute and convalescent phases of COVID-19 were provided by collaborators in the United States, Italy and Spain. A freely available public database, intended as a resource for researchers studying the immune response to SARS-CoV-2, is where the repertoires were released. HLA class I and class II types, where available, came from metadata supplied by the sample provider rather than from assay-based typing. The material from the prospective study consisted of cDNA or gDNA derived from T cells, B-cell-depleted T cells, or PBMCs. The samples were drawn from the first 160 participants of the ongoing ImmuneRACE study and from roughly 1,300 subjects provided by 6 global collaborators. The sample metadata nearly always contained a de-identified subject ID, COVID-19 status, age in years and sex. The dataset comprised deeply sampled blood TCRbeta repertoires from subjects exposed to, actively infected with, or recovered from COVID-19. Summary of the overall study and its limitations: Clinical and demographic metadata were provided uncurated, with the amount varying by source and participant.

CDR1 and CDR2 (MNHNS, SASEGT) derive from the germline V gene. The CDR3 numbers 19 residues from cysteine through phenylalanine. The DNA shown is the 57-base CDR3, in frame from base 1. V is pruned by 4 bases and J by 3 bases, leaving 12 bases of the junction without a gene match. TCRbeta CDR3 regions were amplified from genomic DNA using the immunoSEQ Assay, a bias-controlled multiplex PCR. The original pipeline was this. Nucleated cell counts per sample were estimated from amplification of reference gene primers within the assay. Sequence reads were collapsed and filtered to measure the absolute abundance of every unique TCRbeta CDR3 rearrangement. For each sample, productive Simpson clonality was calculated as the square root of Simpson's diversity index over productive rearrangements. TCRdb re-hosts the immuneACCESS table, in-frame sequences only. Its copies lack some clones; in the studies checked, an unresolved V gene accounts for under half of them, and the cause for the rest is not known. V and J calls and clone size are as listed in that table; D and trimming were resolved from the DNA. This sample holds about 6,600 clones; around 87% were observed only once. The ten largest clones represent about 4.5% of the sample.

A remark on this clone: Its antigen is not yet known. Nothing much larger sits one base from this clone, and base qualities are not available.

Whole blood was collected in K2EDTA tubes by collaborating institutions according to the institutions' own protocols. For TCRbeta analysis, collaborators shipped samples as frozen whole blood, isolated PBMCs, or DNA extracted from either of those sample types. The sequenced material came from peripheral blood. This clonotype was sampled from an older man with active COVID-19. This receptor chain uses TRBV6-1 and TRBJ2-3, with 14 central nucleotides matching TRBD2. The nucleotide sequence is given as TGTGCCAGCAGTGCTCCCACCTGGACTAGCGGGAGGAAAACAGATACGCAGTATTTT. Translated, this gives CASSAPTWTSGRKTDTQYF.